Listed below are T cell receptor beta chains from one sample, sequenced in a study of OX40 agonist ivuxolimab in advanced cancers. Profiled with immunoSEQ multiplex PCR; TCRdb holds only in-frame clones, not every one. The top ten hold 2% to 2.5% of the sample, which has roughly 91,000 clones, roughly 95% seen once. This specimen was CD4+ or CD8+ T cells sorted from blood, taken in a trial of the OX40 agonist ivuxolimab. The receptor set was obtained from an adult with an advanced solid tumor such as melanoma, head and neck, liver or kidney cancer. The conserved cysteine and the conserved F or W are not part of the CDR3 here. Fields, in order: CDR3 protein, D gene, V gene. D genes are given only for firm matches.

CDR3: ASRAGGTDTQY
D: TRBD2
V: TRBV7-3

CDR3: ASSAGTLSYEQY
D: -
V: TRBV9

CDR3: ASSININEQF
D: -
V: TRBV19

CDR3: ASSPQETYQETQY
D: -
V: TRBV7-2

CDR3: ASSEVQETQY
D: -
V: TRBV9

CDR3: ASSPLAGSGQETQY
D: -
V: TRBV14

CDR3: ASRGQNYEQY
D: TRBD1
V: TRBV5-1

CDR3: ASSRPTGTVYNEQF
D: -
V: TRBV28

CDR3: ASSYREGPVDAEAF
D: -
V: TRBV7-9

CDR3: ASSYSKGHTEAF
D: -
V: TRBV6-5

CDR3: ASRTGEETQY
D: TRBD1
V: TRBV19

CDR3: ASSFQGVYNEQF
D: TRBD1
V: TRBV27

CDR3: ASSLAGGTIGAVYEQY
D: -
V: TRBV5-4

CDR3: ASSWPGVQPQH
D: -
V: TRBV19

CDR3: ASSPLTAGYEQY
D: -
V: TRBV19

CDR3: ASSPTGDGYEQY
D: TRBD1
V: TRBV28

CDR3: ASSYLDSFTDTQY
D: -
V: TRBV6-5

CDR3: ASSIEDRNNQPQH
D: -
V: TRBV19

CDR3: ASSQDMSGFQPQH
D: -
V: TRBV4-1

CDR3: ASRQGGLLEAF
D: -
V: TRBV19

CDR3: ASWGNTEAF
D: -
V: TRBV6-1

CDR3: ASSLSTLSAF
D: -
V: TRBV7-9

CDR3: ASSWDGNTEAF
D: -
V: TRBV27

CDR3: TSSQDIQGGPNSNQPQH
D: -
V: TRBV1

CDR3: ASSQTRDTQY
D: -
V: TRBV6-5

CDR3: ASSNGTGLIYEQY
D: TRBD1
V: TRBV19

CDR3: ASSSSGGAGNEQF
D: TRBD2
V: TRBV28

CDR3: ASSLNGINEQF
D: -
V: TRBV27

CDR3: ASSETGTGILGMNTEAF
D: TRBD1
V: TRBV7-8

CDR3: ASSSTGWNTEAF
D: -
V: TRBV11-2

CDR3: ASSLHPGGAKNIQY
D: TRBD2
V: TRBV7-9

CDR3: ASSLIPRRREAYEQY
D: -
V: TRBV28

CDR3: ASRGTGGYEQY
D: TRBD1
V: TRBV2

CDR3: AWSSSWGTEAF
D: -
V: TRBV30

CDR3: ASGGYISQF
D: -
V: TRBV27

CDR3: ASSDVTFRDPNETQY
D: -
V: TRBV6-4

CDR3: ASSSSRLGDTEAF
D: -
V: TRBV7-6

CDR3: ASSPSGGGLVGEQF
D: TRBD2
V: TRBV27

CDR3: ASSQDRAYEQY
D: -
V: TRBV4-3

CDR3: ASSQVSGSGAY
D: TRBD2
V: TRBV14

CDR3: SVVLAGFQETQY
D: TRBD2
V: TRBV29-1

CDR3: ATSPASEEEKLF
D: -
V: TRBV15

CDR3: ASSLVPASSGDQETQY
D: -
V: TRBV5-1

CDR3: ASSFKGITEAF
D: -
V: TRBV28

CDR3: ASSDGIGTGEQQETQY
D: TRBD1
V: TRBV2

CDR3: ASSLIGDGGYT
D: -
V: TRBV28

CDR3: ASTKGGKNTEAF
D: -
V: TRBV9

CDR3: ASSHLRHEKLF
D: -
V: TRBV28

CDR3: ASSQATSGGALGTDTQY
D: TRBD2
V: TRBV4-1

CDR3: ATSRIPPGAKAEAF
D: -
V: TRBV15

CDR3: ASSLEAVSTYNEQF
D: -
V: TRBV5-8

CDR3: ASSSPGEPGNTIY
D: -
V: TRBV7-7

CDR3: ATGGGDQPQH
D: -
V: TRBV15

CDR3: ATSREGTSFSGELF
D: TRBD2
V: TRBV15

CDR3: ASSFWTVSYEQY
D: -
V: TRBV5-6